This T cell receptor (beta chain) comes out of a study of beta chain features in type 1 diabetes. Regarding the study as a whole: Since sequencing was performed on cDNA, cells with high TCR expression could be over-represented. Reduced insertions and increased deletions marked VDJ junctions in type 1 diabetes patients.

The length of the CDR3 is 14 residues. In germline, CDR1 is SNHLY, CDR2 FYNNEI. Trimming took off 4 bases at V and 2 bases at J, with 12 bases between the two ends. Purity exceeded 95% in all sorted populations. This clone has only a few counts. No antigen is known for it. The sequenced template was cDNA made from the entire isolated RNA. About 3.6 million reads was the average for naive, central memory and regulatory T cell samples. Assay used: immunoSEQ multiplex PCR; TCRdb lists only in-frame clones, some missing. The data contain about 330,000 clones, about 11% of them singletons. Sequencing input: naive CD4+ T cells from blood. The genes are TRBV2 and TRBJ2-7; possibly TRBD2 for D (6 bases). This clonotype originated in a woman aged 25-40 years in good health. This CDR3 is CASSGSGHTYEQYF. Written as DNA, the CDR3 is TGTGCCAGCAGTGGGAGCGGGCACACCTACGAGCAGTACTTC.